This T cell receptor (beta chain) was sequenced for a study of CD8 T cells in ankylosing spondylitis. Study-wide results and limits: Significant enrichment of disease-linked clones was reported in matched ankylosing spondylitis synovial fluid. Within ankylosing spondylitis blood, a TCR beta motif made up of eight highly homologous variants appeared to be characteristic.

TCRdb processed the 5' RACE reads anew with MiXCR; each CDR3 protein has one entry. Among nearly 350,000 distinct CDR3 sequences, roughly 15% were seen once, and the ten largest hold 1.1%. The sample holds a few counts of this clonotype. Its antigen is not identified. Per germline, CDR1 LGHDT and CDR2 YNNKEL (reference sequence). Trimming cost V 1 base and J 6 bases, with 10 bases left between them. The CDR3 sequence is 14 residues long. The sequencing sample was made of blood, either unsorted or a sorted T cell fraction (not recorded which). The chain couples TRBV3-1 to TRBJ2-1, with D perhaps matching TRBD1 or TRBD2 (6 bases each). This receptor was taken from a male donor with ankylosing spondylitis or in good health (not recorded which). CDR3 sequence: CASSQAGEVNEQFF. The DNA for the CDR3 is TGTGCCAGCAGCCAAGCAGGGGAGGTCAATGAGCAGTTCTTC.